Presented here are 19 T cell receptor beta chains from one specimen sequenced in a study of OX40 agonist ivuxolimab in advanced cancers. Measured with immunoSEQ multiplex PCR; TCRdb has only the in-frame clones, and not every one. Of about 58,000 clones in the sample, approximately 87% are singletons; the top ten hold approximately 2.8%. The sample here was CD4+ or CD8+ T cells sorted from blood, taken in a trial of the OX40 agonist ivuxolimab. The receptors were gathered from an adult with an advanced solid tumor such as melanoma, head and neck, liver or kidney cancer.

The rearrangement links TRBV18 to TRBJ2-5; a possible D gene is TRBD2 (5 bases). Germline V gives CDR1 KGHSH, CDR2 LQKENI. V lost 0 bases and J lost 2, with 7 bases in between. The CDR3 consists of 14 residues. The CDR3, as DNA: TGTGCCAGCTCACCACCGGGAGTACAAGAGACCCAGTACTTC. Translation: CASSPPGVQETQYF. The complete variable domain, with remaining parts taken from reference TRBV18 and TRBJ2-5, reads NAGVMQNPRHLVRRRGQEARLRCSPMKGHSHVYWYRQLPEEGLKFMVYLQKENIIDESGMPKERFSAEFPKEGPSILRIQQVVRGDSAAYFCASSPPGVQETQYFGPGTRLLVL.

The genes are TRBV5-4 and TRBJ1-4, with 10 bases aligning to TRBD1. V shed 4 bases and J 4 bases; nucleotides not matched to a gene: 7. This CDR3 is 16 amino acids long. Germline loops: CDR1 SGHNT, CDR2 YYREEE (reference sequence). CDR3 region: CASSPGTGDDNEKLFF. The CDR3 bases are TGTGCCAGCAGCCCCGGGACAGGGGATGATAATGAAAAACTGTTTTTT.

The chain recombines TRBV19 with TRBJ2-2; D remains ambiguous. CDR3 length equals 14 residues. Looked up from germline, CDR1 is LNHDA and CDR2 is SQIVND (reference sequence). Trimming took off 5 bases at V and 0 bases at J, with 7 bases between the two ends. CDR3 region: CASSASTNTGELFF. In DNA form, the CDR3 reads TGTGCCAGTAGTGCCAGTACGAACACCGGGGAGCTGTTTTTT.

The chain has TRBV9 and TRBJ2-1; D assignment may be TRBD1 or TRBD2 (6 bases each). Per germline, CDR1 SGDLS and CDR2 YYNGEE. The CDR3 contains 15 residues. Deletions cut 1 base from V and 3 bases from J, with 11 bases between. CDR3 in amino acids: CASSVRGLGYNEQFF. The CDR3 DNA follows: TGTGCCAGCAGCGTACGGGGGCTTGGCTACAATGAGCAGTTCTTC.

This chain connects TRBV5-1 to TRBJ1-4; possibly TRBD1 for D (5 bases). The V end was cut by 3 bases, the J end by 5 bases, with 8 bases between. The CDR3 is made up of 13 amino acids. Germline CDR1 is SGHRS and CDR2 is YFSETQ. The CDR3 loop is CASSSGSNEKLFF. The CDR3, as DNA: TGCGCCAGCAGCTCAGGGTCGAATGAAAAACTGTTTTTT. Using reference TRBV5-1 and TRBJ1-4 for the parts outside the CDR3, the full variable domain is KAGVTQTPRYLIKTRGQQVTLSCSPISGHRSVSWYQQTPGQGLQFLFEYFSETQRNKGNFPGRFSGRQFSNSRSEMNVSTLELGDSALYLCASSSGSNEKLFFGSGTQLSVL.

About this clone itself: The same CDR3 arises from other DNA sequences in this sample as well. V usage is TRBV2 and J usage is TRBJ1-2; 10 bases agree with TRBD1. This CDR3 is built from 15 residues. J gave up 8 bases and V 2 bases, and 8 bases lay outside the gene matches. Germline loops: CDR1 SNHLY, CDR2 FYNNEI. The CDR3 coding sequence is TGTGCCAGCAGTGAAAGACAGGGGGCGCGGCGGGGCTACACCTTC. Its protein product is CASSERQGARRGYTF.

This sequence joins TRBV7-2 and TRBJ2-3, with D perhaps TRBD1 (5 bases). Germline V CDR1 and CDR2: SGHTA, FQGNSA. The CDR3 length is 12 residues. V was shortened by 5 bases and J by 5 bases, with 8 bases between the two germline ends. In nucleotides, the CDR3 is TGTGCCAGCAGCCCCCAGGGAGATACGCAGTATTTT. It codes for CASSPQGDTQYF.

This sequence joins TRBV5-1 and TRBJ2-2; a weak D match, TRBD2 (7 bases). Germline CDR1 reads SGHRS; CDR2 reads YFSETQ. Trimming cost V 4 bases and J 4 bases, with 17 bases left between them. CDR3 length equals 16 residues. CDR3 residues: CASSPGGGASTGELFF. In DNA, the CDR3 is TGCGCCAGCAGCCCAGGTGGGGGGGCTAGCACCGGGGAGCTGTTTTTT.

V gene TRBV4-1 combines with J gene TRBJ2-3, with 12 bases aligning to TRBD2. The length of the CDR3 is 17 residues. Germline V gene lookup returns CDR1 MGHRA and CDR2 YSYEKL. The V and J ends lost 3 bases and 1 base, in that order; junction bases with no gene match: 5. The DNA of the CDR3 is TGCGCCAGCAGCCACCCACTAGCGGGGGGCCGCACAGATACGCAGTATTTT. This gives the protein CASSHPLAGGRTDTQYF.

The CDR3 region is CSVVHRNHAKSTDTQYF. The CDR3 DNA reads as TGCAGCGTTGTTCACAGAAACCACGCTAAAAGCACAGATACGCAGTATTTT. J is TRBJ2-3 and V is TRBV29-1, with no clear D. Trimming shortened V by 4 bases and J by 0 bases, and 20 bases separated the two germline ends. The CDR3 sequence is 17 residues long. CDR1 is SQVTM and CDR2 is ANQGSEA in the germline V gene.

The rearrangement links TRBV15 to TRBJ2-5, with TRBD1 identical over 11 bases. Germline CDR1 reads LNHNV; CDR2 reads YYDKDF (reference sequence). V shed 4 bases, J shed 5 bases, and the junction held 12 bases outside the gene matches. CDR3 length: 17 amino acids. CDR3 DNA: TGTGCCACCAGCACTTACACCGGGACAGGGGGTTACGAGACCCAGTACTTC. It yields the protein CATSTYTGTGGYETQYF.

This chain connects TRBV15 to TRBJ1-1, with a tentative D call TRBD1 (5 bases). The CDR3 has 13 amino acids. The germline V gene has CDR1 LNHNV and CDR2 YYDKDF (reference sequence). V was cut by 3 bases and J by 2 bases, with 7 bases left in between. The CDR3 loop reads CATSSGANTEAFF. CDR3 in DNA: TGTGCCACCAGCAGTGGGGCTAACACTGAAGCTTTCTTT.

CDR3 sequence reads: CSGIAGGPYNEQFF. The CDR3 region has the DNA TGCAGCGGGATAGCGGGGGGGCCCTACAATGAGCAGTTCTTC. The V gene is TRBV29-1, the J gene TRBJ2-1, with TRBD2 identical over 11 bases. There are 14 residues in the CDR3. The V gene's germline CDR1 is SQVTM and CDR2 ANQGSEA. Unmatched junction bases numbered 4, after V lost 7 bases and J lost 2 bases.

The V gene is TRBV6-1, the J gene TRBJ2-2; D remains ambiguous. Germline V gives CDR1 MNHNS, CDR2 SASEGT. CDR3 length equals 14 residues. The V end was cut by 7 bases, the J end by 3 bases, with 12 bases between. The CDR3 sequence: CASTRTRDTGELFF. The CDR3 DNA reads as TGTGCCAGCACCCGCACTCGAGACACCGGGGAGCTGTTTTTT.

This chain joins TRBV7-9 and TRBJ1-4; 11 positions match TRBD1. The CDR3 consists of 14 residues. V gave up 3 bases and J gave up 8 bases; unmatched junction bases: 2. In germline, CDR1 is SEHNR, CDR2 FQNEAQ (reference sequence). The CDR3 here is CASSFRDRGEKLFF. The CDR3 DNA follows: TGTGCCAGCAGCTTCCGGGACAGGGGGGAAAAACTGTTTTTT. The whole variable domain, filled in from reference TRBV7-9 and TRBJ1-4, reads DTGVSQNPRHKITKRGQNVTFRCDPISEHNRLYWYRQTLGQGPEFLTYFQNEAQLEKSRLLSDRFSAERPKGSFSTLEIQRTEQGDSAMYLCASSFRDRGEKLFFGSGTQLSVL.

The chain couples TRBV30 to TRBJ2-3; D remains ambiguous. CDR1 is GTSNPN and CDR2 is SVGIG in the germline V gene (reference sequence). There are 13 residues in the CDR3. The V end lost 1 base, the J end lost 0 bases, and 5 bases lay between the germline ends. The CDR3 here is CAWSGISTDTQYF. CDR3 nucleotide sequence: TGTGCCTGGAGTGGGATTAGCACAGATACGCAGTATTTT.

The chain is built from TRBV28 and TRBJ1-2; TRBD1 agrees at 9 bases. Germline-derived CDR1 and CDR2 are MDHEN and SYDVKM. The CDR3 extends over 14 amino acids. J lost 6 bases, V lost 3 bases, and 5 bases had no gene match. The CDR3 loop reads CASSFSGTGHGYTF. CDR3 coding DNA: TGTGCCAGCAGTTTTTCCGGGACAGGGCATGGCTACACCTTC.

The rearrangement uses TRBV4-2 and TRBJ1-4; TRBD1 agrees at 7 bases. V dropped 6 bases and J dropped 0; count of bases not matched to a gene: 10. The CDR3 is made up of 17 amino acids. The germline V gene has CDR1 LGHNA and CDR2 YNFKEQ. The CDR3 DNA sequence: TGTGCCAGCAGAGGGGGCGCAGGGGCAGCAACTAATGAAAAACTGTTTTTT. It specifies CASRGGAGAATNEKLFF.

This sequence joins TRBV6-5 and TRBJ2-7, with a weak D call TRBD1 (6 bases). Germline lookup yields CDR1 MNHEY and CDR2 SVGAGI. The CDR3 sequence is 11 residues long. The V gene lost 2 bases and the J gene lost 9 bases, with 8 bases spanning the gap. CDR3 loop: CASSYQGRQYF. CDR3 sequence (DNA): TGTGCCAGCAGTTACCAGGGGAGGCAGTACTTC.